The present T cell receptor beta chain was sequenced within a study of immune evolution from preneoplasia to lung adenocarcinoma (dated by TCRdb to 2020 to 2022). About the full investigation: No AAH lesions showed HLA loss of heterozygosity, compared with around 7% of AIS, around 15% of MIA and around a third of ADC lesions. The study used immune gene expression, TCR sequencing and multiplex immunofluorescence to profile the immune contexture of lung adenocarcinoma precursors and invasive adenocarcinoma. Resected precursor lesions (AAH, AIS, MIA) and invasive adenocarcinomas were each compared against paired morphologically normal lung tissue. POLYSOLVER was used to infer Class I HLA alleles from exome data, while LOHHLA was used to detect allele-specific HLA loss. Whole exome sequencing and methylation data from the same cohort of nodules were integrated with the immune data. In total, the cohort included 50 to 60 patients with pulmonary nodules, all of whom underwent surgical resection. According to the study, roughly 110 samples were used for TCR sequencing. Sample size was based on specimen availability rather than a prior power calculation. TCR sequencing data came from approximately 56 patients.

Counted from cysteine to phenylalanine, this CDR3 has 13 amino acids. Just the 39-base CDR3 DNA is kept, in frame starting at base 1. Between the V and J ends, shortened by 1 base and 2 bases respectively, the junction contains 6 bases. The germline V gene provides CDR1 SGHTA and CDR2 FQGNSA. What the work shows at the level of the full study, not this receptor alone: The highest top T cell clone frequencies were observed in normal lung, and a progressive decrease in top T cell clone frequencies appeared to occur from AAH through AIS, MIA and invasive adenocarcinoma. The highest clonality was observed in normal lung, whereas higher T cell density and diversity but lower clonality appeared to be present in later-stage lesions. Because every patient came from Japan and China, how well the results apply to Western populations was uncertain. The findings reflected association rather than direct causation, and larger cohorts with long-term follow-up and longitudinal biopsies were considered necessary. T cell clonality was highest in KRAS-mutant nodules compared with EGFR-mutant or double wild-type lesions.

TCR beta CDR3 regions were sequenced from DNA using the immunoSEQ hsTCRbeta Kit. In the paper's pipeline: TCR sequencing data were analysed with the ImmunoSEQ Analyzer. T cell clonality was defined as 1 minus Pielou's evenness, as computed on productive rearrangements. T cell diversity was measured with the inverse Simpson index on productive templates. T cell density was expressed as TCR beta template counts normalized to usable DNA, with usable DNA estimated by amplifying and sequencing housekeeping genes. Two-sided Kruskal-Wallis tests were used to compare TCR metrics across histologic stages. Entries here come from immuneACCESS through TCRdb and include only in-frame sequences with V and J called. Some clones fail to appear in such tables; in the studies checked, an unresolved V gene covers under half of the shortfall, and the cause of the remainder is unknown. That table gives V, J and clone size, and the DNA gave D and trimming. For this sample the table gives 37,000 or so clones, of which 60% to 75% were detected only once. Of the sample, under 7.5% falls within the top ten clones.

Between the mid-2010s and the late 2010s, the patients underwent resection in either Japan or China. Histologic diagnosis of each case was confirmed independently by two lung cancer pathologists on H&E slides. Premalignant or tumor cells were enriched for nucleic acid extraction by macro-dissection performed after pathologic assessment. FFPE tissue was used for DNA isolation with the AllPrep DNA/RNA FFPE Kit. Note on this clone: The specificity of this receptor is unknown. No per-base quality is available; no much larger clone lies one base away.

This TCR was sampled from a person in their sixties or seventies with lung adenocarcinoma. The sequenced sample consisted of FFPE invasive lung adenocarcinoma tissue. What the cell subset or site label conveys for this sample: frankly invasive lung adenocarcinoma (ADC). The chain couples TRBV7-2 to TRBJ2-7; no D gene can be assigned with confidence. The CDR3 here reads CASSLVHPYEQYF. The nucleotide sequence is given as TGTGCCAGCAGCTTAGTCCACCCCTACGAGCAGTACTTC.